Sequencing of this T cell receptor beta chain was carried out in a study of blood T cell repertoires in COVID-19. Authors' methods: The authors estimated nucleated cell counts from reference gene primer amplification. Repertoires were generated with immunoSEQ multiplex PCR, while TCRdb's copy carries only in-frame clones and drops some. The D gene and trimming were derived from the DNA, and the V and J assignments and clone size from that table. The sample contains roughly 200,000 clones, around four fifths of which appear only once. The CDR3 covers 16 residues. CDR1 and CDR2 from the germline V gene are SEHNR and FQNEAQ (reference sequence). Losses at the gene ends were 5 bases for V and 2 bases for J; bases not matched to a gene: 9.

The sequence was collected from a man between 35 and 55 years old with active or convalescent COVID-19. The rearrangement links TRBV7-9 to TRBJ2-5, with TRBD2 identical over 9 bases. Sequenced sample: peripheral blood. In DNA, the CDR3 is TGTGCCAGCAGCCCACACGGGACTAGCCGGCAAGAGACCCAGTACTTC. It codes for CASSPHGTSRQETQYF.